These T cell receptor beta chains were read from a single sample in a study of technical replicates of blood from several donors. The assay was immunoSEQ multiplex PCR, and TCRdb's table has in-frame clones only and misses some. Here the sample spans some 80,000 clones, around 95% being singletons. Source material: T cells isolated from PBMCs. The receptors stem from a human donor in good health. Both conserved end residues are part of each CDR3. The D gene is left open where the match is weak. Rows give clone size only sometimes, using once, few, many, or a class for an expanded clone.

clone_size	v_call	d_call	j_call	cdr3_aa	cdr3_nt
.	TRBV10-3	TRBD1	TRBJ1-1	CAISESFNRGTEAFF	TGTGCCATCAGTGAGTCGTTTAACAGGGGCACTGAAGCTTTCTTT
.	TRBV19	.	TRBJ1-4	CASFHGAGDEKLFF	TGTGCCAGTTTCCACGGGGCAGGGGATGAAAAACTGTTTTTT
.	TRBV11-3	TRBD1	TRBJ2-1	CASSGTGNSISSYNEQFF	TGTGCCAGCAGTGGGACAGGGAACAGCATAAGCTCCTACAATGAGCAGTTCTTC
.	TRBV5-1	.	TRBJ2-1	CASSLSGNEQFF	TGCGCCAGCAGCTTGTCAGGCAATGAGCAGTTCTTC
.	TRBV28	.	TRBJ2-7	CASSPPQTYEQYF	TGTGCCAGCAGCCCTCCGCAGACCTACGAGCAGTACTTC
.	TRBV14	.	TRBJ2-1	CASSHHREINEQFF	TGTGCCAGCAGCCACCACAGGGAGATAAATGAGCAGTTCTTC
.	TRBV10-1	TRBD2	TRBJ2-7	CASSESSGTYEQYF	TGCGCCAGCAGTGAGTCTAGCGGGACTTACGAGCAGTACTTC
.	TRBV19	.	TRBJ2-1	CASSMSGAYANEQFF	TGTGCCAGTAGTATGTCAGGGGCGTACGCCAATGAGCAGTTCTTC
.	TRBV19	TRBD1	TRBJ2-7	CATQHQGAGEYEQYF	TGTGCCACACAACACCAGGGGGCTGGGGAATACGAGCAGTACTTC
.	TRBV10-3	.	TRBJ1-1	CAISYRAANTEAFF	TGTGCCATCAGTTACAGGGCGGCGAACACTGAAGCTTTCTTT
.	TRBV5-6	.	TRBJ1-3	CASSLMNRVGNTIYF	TGTGCCAGCAGCTTGATGAACAGGGTCGGAAACACCATATATTTT
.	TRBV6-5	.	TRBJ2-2	CASSYAYRGELFF	TGTGCCAGCAGTTACGCCTACAGGGGGGAGCTGTTTTTT
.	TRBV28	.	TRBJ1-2	CASSLRQVVYGYTF	TGTGCCAGCAGTTTAAGACAGGTGGTCTATGGCTACACCTTC
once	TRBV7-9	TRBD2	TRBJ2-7	CASTGGGREGEQYF	TGTGCCAGCACGGGGGGCGGGAGGGAGGGCGAGCAGTACTTC
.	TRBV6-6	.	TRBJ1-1	CASSYSSNTEAFF	TGTGCCAGCAGTTACTCCTCTAACACTGAAGCTTTCTTT
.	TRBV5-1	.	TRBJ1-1	CASSFDSSETEAFF	TGCGCCAGCAGCTTCGACAGTTCCGAGACTGAAGCTTTCTTT
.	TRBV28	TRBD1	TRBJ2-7	CASSLTDRAYEQYF	TGTGCCAGCAGCCTAACGGACAGGGCCTACGAGCAGTACTTC
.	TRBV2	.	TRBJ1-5	CASVQGGNQPQHF	TGTGCCAGCGTACAGGGTGGGAATCAGCCCCAGCATTTT
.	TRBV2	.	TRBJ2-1	CASSEAGEGTGNLWFF	TGTGCCAGCAGTGAAGCAGGGGAGGGCACAGGGAATCTTTGGTTCTTC
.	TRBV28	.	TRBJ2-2	CASSLPRLSGNTGELFF	TGTGCCAGCAGTCTCCCCCGGTTGAGCGGCAACACCGGGGAGCTGTTTTTT
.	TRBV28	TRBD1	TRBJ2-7	CASRYGQGIYEQYF	TGTGCCAGCAGATATGGACAGGGGATCTACGAGCAGTACTTC
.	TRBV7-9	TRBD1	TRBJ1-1	CASILTGETEAFF	TGTGCCAGCATCCTGACAGGGGAAACTGAAGCTTTCTTT
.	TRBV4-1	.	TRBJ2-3	CASSLVGGQTDTQYF	TGCGCCAGCAGCTTAGTCGGGGGGCAGACAGATACGCAGTATTTT
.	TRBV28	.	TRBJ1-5	CASSLGQESQPQHF	TGTGCCAGCAGTTTAGGACAAGAGAGTCAGCCCCAGCATTTT
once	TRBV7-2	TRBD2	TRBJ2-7	CASITSGAEQYF	TGTGCCAGTATCACTAGCGGAGCCGAGCAGTACTTC
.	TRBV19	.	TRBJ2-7	CASSPTSTPEQYF	TGTGCCAGTAGTCCAACATCAACCCCCGAGCAGTACTTC
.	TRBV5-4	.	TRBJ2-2	CASSLGLNTGELFF	TGTGCCAGCAGCTTGGGTCTAAACACCGGGGAGCTGTTTTTT
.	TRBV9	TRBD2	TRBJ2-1	CASSVGAGGMDEQFF	TGTGCCAGCAGCGTAGGAGCGGGAGGGATGGATGAGCAGTTCTTC
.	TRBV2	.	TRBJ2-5	CASYNWETQYF	TGTGCCAGCTATAACTGGGAGACCCAGTACTTC
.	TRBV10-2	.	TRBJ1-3	CASSGSGQEGNTIYF	TGCGCCAGCAGTGGTTCAGGGCAAGAAGGAAACACCATATATTTT
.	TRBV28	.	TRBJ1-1	CASSWTMGTEAFF	TGTGCCAGCAGTTGGACAATGGGGACTGAAGCTTTCTTT
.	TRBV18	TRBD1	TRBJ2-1	CASRPPGQGANEQFF	TGTGCCAGCCGACCACCGGGACAGGGGGCCAATGAGCAGTTCTTC
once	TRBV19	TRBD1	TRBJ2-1	CASSIVLRGLNEQFF	TGTGCCAGTAGTATTGTCCTTAGGGGGCTTAATGAGCAGTTCTTC
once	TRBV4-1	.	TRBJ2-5	CASSQDGAGPIGTQYF	TGCGCCAGCAGCCAAGATGGGGCGGGGCCCATCGGGACCCAGTACTTC
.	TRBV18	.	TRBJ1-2	CASSLSPMDGYTF	TGTGCCAGCTCACTAAGCCCAATGGATGGCTACACCTTC
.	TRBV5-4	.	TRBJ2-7	CASSLSGYSSYEQYF	TGTGCCAGCAGCCTTAGCGGTTACAGCTCCTACGAGCAGTACTTC
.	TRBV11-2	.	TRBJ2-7	CASSLGGLREQYF	TGTGCCAGCAGCTTAGGTGGACTGCGCGAGCAGTACTTC
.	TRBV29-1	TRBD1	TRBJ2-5	CSVGGGLETQYF	TGCAGCGTTGGAGGGGGCCTCGAGACCCAGTACTTC
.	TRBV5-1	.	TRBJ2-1	CASSLGSTSNNEQFF	TGCGCCAGCAGCTTGGGCTCTACTTCCAACAATGAGCAGTTCTTC
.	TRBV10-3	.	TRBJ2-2	CAINQGPNTGELFF	TGTGCCATCAATCAGGGGCCGAACACCGGGGAGCTGTTTTTT
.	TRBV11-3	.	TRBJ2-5	CASSGRSGVQETQYF	TGTGCCAGCAGCGGGAGGAGCGGAGTCCAAGAGACCCAGTACTTC
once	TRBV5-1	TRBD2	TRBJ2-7	CASSAGNSGISDEQYF	TGCGCCAGCAGCGCTGGAAACAGCGGGATATCGGACGAGCAGTACTTC
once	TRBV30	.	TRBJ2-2	CACDGTPNTGELFF	TGTGCCTGCGACGGGACACCGAACACCGGGGAGCTGTTTTTT
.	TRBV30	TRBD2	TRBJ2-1	CAWSGWTSYNEQFF	TGTGCCTGGAGTGGATGGACTAGCTACAATGAGCAGTTCTTC
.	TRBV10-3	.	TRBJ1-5	CAISGSYSNQPQHF	TGTGCCATCAGTGGCAGTTATAGCAATCAGCCCCAGCATTTT
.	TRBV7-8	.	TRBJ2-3	CASSASMNTQYF	TGTGCCAGCAGCGCTAGTATGAATACGCAGTATTTT
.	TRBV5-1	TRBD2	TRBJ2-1	CASSLYPRELENEQFF	TGCGCCAGCAGCCTATATCCGCGGGAGCTGGAGAATGAGCAGTTCTTC